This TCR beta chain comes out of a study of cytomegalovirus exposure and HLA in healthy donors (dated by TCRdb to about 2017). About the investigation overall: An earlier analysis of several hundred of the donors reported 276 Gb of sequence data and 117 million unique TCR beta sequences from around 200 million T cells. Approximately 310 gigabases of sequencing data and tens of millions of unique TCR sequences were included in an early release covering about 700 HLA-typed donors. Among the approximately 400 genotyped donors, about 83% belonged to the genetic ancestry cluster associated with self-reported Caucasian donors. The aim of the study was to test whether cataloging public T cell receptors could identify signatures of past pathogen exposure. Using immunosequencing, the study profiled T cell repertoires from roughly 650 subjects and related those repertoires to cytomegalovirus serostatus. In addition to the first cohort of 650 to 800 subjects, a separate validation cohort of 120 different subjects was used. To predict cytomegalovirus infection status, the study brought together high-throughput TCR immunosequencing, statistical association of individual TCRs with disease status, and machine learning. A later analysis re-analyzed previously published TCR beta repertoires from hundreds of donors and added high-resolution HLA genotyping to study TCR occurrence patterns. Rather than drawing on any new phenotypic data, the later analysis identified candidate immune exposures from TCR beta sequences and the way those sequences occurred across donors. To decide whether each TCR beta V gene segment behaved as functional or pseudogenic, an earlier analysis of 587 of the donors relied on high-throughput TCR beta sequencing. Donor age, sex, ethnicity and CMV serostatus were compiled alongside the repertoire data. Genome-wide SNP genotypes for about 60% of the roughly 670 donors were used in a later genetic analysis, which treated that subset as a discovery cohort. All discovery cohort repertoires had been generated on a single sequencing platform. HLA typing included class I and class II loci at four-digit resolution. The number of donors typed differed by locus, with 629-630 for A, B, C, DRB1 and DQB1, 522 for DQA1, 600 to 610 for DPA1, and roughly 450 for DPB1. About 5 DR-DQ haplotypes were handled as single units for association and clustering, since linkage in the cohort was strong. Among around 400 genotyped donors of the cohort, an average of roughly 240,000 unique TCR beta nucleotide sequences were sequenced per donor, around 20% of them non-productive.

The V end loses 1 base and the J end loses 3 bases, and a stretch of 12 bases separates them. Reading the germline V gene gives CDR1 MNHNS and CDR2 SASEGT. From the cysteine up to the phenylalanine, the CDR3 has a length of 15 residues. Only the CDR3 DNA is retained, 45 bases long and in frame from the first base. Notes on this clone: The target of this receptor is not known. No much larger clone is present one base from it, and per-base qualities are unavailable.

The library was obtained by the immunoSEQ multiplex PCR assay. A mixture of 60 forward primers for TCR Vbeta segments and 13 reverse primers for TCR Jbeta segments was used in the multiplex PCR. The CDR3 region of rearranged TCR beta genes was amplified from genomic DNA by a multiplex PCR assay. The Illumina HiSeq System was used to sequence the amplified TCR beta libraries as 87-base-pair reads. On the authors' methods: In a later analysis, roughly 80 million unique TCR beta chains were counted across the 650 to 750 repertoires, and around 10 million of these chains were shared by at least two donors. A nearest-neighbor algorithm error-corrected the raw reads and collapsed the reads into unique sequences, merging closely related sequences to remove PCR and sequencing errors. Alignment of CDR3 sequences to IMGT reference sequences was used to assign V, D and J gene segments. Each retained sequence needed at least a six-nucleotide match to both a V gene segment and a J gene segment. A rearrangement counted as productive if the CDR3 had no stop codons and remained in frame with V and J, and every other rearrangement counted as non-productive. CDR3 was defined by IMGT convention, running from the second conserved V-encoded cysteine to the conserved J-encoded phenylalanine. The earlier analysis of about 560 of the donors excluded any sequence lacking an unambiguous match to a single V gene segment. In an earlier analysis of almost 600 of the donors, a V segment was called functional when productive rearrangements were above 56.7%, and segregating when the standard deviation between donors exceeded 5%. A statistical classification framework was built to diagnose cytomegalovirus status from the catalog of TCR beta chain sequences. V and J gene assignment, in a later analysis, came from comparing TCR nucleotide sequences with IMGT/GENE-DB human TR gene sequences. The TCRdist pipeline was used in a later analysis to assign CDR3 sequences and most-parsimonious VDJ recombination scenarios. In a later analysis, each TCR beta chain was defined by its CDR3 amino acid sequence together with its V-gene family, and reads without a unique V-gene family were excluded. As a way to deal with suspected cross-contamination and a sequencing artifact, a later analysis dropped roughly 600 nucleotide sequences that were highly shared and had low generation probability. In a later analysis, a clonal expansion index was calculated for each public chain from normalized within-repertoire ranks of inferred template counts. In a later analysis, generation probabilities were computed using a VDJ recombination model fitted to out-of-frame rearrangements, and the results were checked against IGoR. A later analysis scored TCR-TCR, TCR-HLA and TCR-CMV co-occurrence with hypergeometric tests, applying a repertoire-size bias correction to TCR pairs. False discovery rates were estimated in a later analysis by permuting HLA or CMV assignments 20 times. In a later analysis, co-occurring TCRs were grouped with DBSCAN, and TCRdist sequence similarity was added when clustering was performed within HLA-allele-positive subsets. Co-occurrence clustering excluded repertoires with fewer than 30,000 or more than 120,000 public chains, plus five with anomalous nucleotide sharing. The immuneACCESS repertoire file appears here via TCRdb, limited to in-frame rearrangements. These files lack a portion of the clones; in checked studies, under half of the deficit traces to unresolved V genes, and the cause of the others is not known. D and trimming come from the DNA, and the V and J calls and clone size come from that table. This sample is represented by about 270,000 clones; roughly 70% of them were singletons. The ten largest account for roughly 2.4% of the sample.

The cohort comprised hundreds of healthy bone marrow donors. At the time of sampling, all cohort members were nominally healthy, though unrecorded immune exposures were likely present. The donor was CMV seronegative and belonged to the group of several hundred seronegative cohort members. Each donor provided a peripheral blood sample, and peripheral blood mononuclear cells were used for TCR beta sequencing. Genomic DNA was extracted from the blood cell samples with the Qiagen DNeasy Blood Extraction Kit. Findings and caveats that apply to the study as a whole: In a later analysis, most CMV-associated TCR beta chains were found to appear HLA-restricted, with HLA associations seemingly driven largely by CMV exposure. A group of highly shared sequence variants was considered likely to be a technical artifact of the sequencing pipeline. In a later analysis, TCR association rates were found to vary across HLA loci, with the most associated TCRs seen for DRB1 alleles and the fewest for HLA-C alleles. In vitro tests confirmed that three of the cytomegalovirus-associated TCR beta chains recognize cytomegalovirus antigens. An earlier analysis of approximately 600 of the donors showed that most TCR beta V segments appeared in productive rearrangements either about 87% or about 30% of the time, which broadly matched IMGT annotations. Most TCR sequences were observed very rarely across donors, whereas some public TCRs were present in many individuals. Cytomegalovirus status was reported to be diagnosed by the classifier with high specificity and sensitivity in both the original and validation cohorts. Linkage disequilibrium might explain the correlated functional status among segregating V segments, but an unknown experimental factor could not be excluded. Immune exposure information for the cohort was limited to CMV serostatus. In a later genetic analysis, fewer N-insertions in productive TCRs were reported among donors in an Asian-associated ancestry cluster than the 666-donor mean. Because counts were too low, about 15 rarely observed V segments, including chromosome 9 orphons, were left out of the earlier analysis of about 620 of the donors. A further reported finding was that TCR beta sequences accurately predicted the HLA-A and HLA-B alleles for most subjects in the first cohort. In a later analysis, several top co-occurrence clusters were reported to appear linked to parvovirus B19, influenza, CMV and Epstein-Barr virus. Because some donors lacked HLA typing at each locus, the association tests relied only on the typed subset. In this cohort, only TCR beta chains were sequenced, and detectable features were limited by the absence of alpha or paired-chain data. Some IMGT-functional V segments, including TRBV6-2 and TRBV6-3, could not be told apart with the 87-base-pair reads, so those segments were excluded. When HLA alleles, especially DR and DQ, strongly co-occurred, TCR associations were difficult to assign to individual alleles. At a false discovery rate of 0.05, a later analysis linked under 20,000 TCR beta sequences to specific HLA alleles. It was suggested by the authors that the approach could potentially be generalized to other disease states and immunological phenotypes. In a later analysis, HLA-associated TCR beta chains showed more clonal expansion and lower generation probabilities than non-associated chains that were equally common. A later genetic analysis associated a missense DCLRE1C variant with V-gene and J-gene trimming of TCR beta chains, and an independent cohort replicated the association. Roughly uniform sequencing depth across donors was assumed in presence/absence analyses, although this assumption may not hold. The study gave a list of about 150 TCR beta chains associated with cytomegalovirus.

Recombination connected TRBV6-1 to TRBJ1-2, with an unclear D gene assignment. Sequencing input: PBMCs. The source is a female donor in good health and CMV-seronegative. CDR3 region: CASSEVRGGDYGYTF. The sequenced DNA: TGTGCCAGCAGTGAAGTGCGGGGAGGAGACTATGGCTACACCTTC.